This T cell receptor beta chain was recorded in a study of shared T cell receptors in the human thymus. Sequencing used immunoSEQ multiplex PCR; TCRdb keeps in-frame clones, though not all of them. Of 600,000 or so clones in the sample, about 89% are singletons; the top ten hold over 0.008%. This clone occurred once. CDR1 is SGHNT and CDR2 is YYREEE in the germline V gene (reference sequence). CDR3 length: 14 amino acids. Trimming took off 4 bases at V and 4 bases at J, with 14 bases between the two ends. These sequences were also reported in another study, on human thymus T cells. As that report states: Overlap was high between thymic repertoires from unrelated individuals, as reported in related research.

Source material: thymocytes. The rearrangement joins TRBV5-4 to TRBJ1-1; TRBD1 might be the D (6 bases). This TCR derives from a boy in the first two years of life with a congenital heart defect. DNA for the CDR3: TGTGCCAGCAGCCGTACAGGGAAAGTCACTGAAGCTTTCTTT. Its translation: CASSRTGKVTEAFF.